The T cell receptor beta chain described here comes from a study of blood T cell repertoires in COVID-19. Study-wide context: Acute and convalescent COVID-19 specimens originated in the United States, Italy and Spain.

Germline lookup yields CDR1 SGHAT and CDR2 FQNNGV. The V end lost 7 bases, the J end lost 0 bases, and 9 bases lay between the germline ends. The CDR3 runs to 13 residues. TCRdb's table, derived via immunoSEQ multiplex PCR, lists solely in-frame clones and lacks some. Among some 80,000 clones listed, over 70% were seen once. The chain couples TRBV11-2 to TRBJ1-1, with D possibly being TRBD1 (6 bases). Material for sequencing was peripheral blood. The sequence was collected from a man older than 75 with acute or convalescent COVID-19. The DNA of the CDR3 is TGTGCCAGCAAAACAGGGTTGAACACTGAAGCTTTCTTT. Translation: CASKTGLNTEAFF.